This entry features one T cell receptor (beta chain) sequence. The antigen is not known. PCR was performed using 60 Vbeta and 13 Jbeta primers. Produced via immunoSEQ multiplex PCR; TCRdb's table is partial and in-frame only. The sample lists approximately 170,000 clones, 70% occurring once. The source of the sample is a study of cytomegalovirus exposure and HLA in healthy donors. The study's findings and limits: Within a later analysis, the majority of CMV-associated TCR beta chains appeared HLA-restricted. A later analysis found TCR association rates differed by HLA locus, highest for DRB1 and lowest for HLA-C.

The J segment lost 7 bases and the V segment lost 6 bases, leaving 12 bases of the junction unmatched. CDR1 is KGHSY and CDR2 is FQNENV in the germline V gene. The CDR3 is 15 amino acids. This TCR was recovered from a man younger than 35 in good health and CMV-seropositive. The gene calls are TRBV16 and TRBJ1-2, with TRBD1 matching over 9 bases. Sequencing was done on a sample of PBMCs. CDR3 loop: CASSRNRGPGVGYTF. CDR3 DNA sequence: TGTGCCAGCAGTCGTAACAGGGGGCCTGGGGTTGGCTACACCTTC.